This T cell receptor beta chain was retrieved from a study of cytomegalovirus exposure and HLA in healthy donors. PCR was performed using 60 Vbeta and 13 Jbeta primers. Per the study methods: In a later analysis, 8.5 million to 14 million of approximately 81 million unique beta chains occurred in at least two donors. Some clones are missing from TCRdb's copy, which holds only in-frame ones; the method was immunoSEQ multiplex PCR. V and J calls and clone size come straight from that table; D and trimming were deduced from the DNA. The sample has 150,000 to 200,000 clones; around four fifths are singletons. This CDR3 has 13 amino acids. Looked up from germline, CDR1 is LNHDA and CDR2 is SQIVND (reference sequence). V was pared by 6 bases and J by 8 bases, with 7 bases of the junction left unmatched.

The specimen was PBMCs. This TCR was recovered from a man aged 50-59 years in good health and CMV-seronegative. The rearrangement joins TRBV19 to TRBJ1-2; the match to TRBD1 covers 9 bases. The CDR3 region is CASSRTGARGYTF. The CDR3 DNA reads TGTGCCAGTAGCCGGACAGGGGCAAGGGGCTACACCTTC. Complete variable domain (other parts from reference TRBV19 and TRBJ1-2): DGGITQSPKYLFRKEGQNVTLSCEQNLNHDAMYWYRQDPGQGLRLIYYSQIVNDFQKGDIAEGYSVSREKKESFPLTVTSAQKNPTAFYLCASSRTGARGYTFGSGTRLTVV.